The clone carrying this TCR beta chain has just one count. This table comes from immunoSEQ multiplex PCR, and its TCRdb copy is limited to in-frame clones, with some not included. Of roughly 60,000 clones in the sample, roughly 92% were seen once. These data originate in a study of T cell changes during pregnancy in multiple sclerosis. V lost 6 bases, J lost 1 base, and 13 bases lay in between. Germline V lookup: CDR1 SNHLY, CDR2 FYNNEI. The length of the CDR3 is 15 residues. The chain links TRBV2 to TRBJ1-5; D remains unclear. This specimen consisted of peripheral blood, obtained in the second trimester of pregnancy. The TCR comes from a female donor with multiple sclerosis, enrolled in a pregnancy study. The CDR3 region has the DNA TGTGCCAGCAGATGGGGAGTCCGGAGCAATCAGCCCCAGCATTTT. Its protein product is CASRWGVRSNQPQHF.